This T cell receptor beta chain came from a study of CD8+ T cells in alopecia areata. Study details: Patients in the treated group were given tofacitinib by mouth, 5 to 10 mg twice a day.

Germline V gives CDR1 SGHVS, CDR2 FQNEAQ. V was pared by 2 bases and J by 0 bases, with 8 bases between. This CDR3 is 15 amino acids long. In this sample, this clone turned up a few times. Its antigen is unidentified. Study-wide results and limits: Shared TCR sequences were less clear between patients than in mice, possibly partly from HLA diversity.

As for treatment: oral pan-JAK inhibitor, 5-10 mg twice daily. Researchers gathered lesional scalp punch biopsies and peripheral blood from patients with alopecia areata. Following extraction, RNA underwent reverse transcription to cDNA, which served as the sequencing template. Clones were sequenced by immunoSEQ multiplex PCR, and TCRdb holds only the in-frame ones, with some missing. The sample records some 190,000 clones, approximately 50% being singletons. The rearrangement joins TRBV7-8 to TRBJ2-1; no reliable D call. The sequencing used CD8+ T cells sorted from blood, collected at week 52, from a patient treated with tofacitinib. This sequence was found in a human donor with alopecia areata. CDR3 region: CASSLSQNSYNEQFF. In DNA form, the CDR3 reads TGTGCCAGCAGCTTATCCCAAAACTCCTACAATGAGCAGTTCTTC. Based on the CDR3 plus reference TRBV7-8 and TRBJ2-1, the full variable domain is GAGVSQSPRYKVAKRGQDVALRCDPISGHVSLFWYQQALGQGPEFLTYFQNEAQLDKSGLPSDRFFAERPEGSVSTLKIQRTQQEDSAVYLCASSLSQNSYNEQFFGPGTRLTVL.